Shown below are 4 T cell receptor beta chains from a single sample sequenced in a study of T cell repertoires in ileal Crohn's disease. TCRdb's copy holds only in-frame clones and misses some; the assay was immunoSEQ multiplex PCR. Here the sample spans roughly 28,000 clones, about 81% being singletons. The specimen sequenced was ileal tissue. The receptors originated from an adult with Crohn's disease.

This chain connects TRBV6-1 to TRBJ1-3, with a possible D match to TRBD1 (6 bases). The germline V gene has CDR1 MNHNS and CDR2 SASEGT. V was trimmed by 6 bases and J by 0 bases, leaving 12 bases between them. CDR3 size: 15 residues. This chain's CDR3 is CASRPDRHSGNTIYF. CDR3 DNA sequence: TGTGCCAGCAGACCAGACAGGCACTCTGGAAACACCATATATTTT.

The V and J genes are TRBV10-3 and TRBJ2-7, with a weak D call TRBD2 (6 bases). Germline V lookup: CDR1 ENHRY, CDR2 SYGVKD. V was clipped by 5 bases and J by 3 bases, with 14 bases between them. This CDR3 has 14 amino acids. The CDR3 sequence: CAISSHGGSYEQYF. CDR3 coding DNA: TGTGCCATCAGTTCACACGGGGGTAGCTACGAGCAGTACTTC.

V gene TRBV7-9 combines with J gene TRBJ2-7, with 8 bases matching TRBD1. Germline-derived CDR1 and CDR2 are SEHNR and FQNEAQ (reference sequence). The CDR3 covers 15 residues. V was pared by 5 bases and J by 0 bases, with 6 bases of the junction left unmatched. The DNA for the CDR3 is TGTGCCAGCAGCCGTTCAGGGGGCCCCTCCTACGAGCAGTACTTC. This sequence encodes CASSRSGGPSYEQYF.

This chain connects TRBV7-2 to TRBJ2-7, with D possibly matching TRBD2 (6 bases). This CDR3 region has 15 residues. Trimming stripped 2 bases from V and 1 base from J, with 12 bases between. Germline V gene sequence: CDR1 SGHTA, CDR2 FQGNSA. CDR3 DNA: TGTGCCAGCAGCTTACGGGGGAGGTCGTCCTACGAGCAGTACTTC. Its protein product is CASSLRGRSSYEQYF.